What follows are 7 T cell receptor beta chains derived from one specimen sequenced in a study of blood T cell repertoires in COVID-19. Clones were sequenced by immunoSEQ multiplex PCR, and TCRdb holds only the in-frame ones, with some missing. The sample lists some 130,000 clones, roughly 86% occurring once. Specimen: peripheral blood. The receptors come from a woman in her seventies with COVID-19, enrolled during active disease.

The V call is TRBV19, the J call TRBJ1-4; TRBD1 matches at 10 bases. There are 16 residues in the CDR3. With V trimmed by 4 bases and J by 8 bases, 10 bases remained unmatched. Germline CDR1 reads LNHDA; CDR2 reads SQIVND (reference sequence). Written as DNA, the CDR3 is TGTGCCAGTAGTACGCACCGGGACAGGGGACGGGAAAAACTGTTTTTT. It encodes CASSTHRDRGREKLFF.

V usage is TRBV29-1 and J usage is TRBJ2-3; 14 nucleotides align to TRBD2. CDR1 is SQVTM, CDR2 ANQGSEA, per germline. Trimming removed 7 bases from V and 11 bases from J; junction bases left unmatched: 2. The CDR3 is 11 amino acids. CDR3: CSAGTSGGQYF. The CDR3 bases are TGCAGCGCTGGGACTAGCGGGGGGCAGTATTTT.

The rearrangement joins TRBV5-1 to TRBJ2-5; 10 nucleotides agree with TRBD1. The germline V gene encodes CDR1 SGHRS and CDR2 YFSETQ. The CDR3 runs 14 residues. With V trimmed by 2 bases and J by 5 bases, 3 bases remained unmatched. Here the CDR3 DNA reads TGCGCCAGCAGCTTTGGACAGGGGGATGAGACCCAGTACTTC. Translation: CASSFGQGDETQYF.

V gene TRBV3-1 (or the pseudogene TRBV3-2) combines with J gene TRBJ2-7, with TRBD2 matching 7 bases. CDR1 is LGHDT, CDR2 YNNKEL, per germline (reference sequence). Trimming removed 0 bases from V and 7 bases from J; junction bases left unmatched: 9. The CDR3 is made up of 15 amino acids. The CDR3 DNA sequence: TGTGCCAGCAGCCAAGAGTTCCAGCGGGGCGGTGAGCAGTACTTC. Protein product: CASSQEFQRGGEQYF.

This chain links TRBV9 with TRBJ1-5; D remains ambiguous. V was trimmed by 2 bases and J by 2 bases, leaving 2 bases between them. This CDR3 has 12 amino acids. Germline V gene data show CDR1 as SGDLS and CDR2 as YYNGEE. Written as DNA, the CDR3 is TGTGCCAGCAGCGTCGGCAATCAGCCCCAGCATTTT. Its protein product is CASSVGNQPQHF.

The chain uses TRBV2 and TRBJ2-7; weak D call: TRBD1 (6 bases). Trimming pared 6 bases from V and 3 bases from J, leaving 9 bases between. Germline V CDR1 and CDR2: SNHLY, FYNNEI. This CDR3 comprises 12 residues. CDR3 DNA sequence: TGTGCCAGCAGGGGGACATACTACGAGCAGTACTTC. This translates into CASRGTYYEQYF.

The rearrangement uses TRBV19 and TRBJ1-6; 7 nucleotides line up with TRBD1. The V gene's germline CDR1 is LNHDA and CDR2 SQIVND (reference sequence). The ends lost 4 bases at V and 9 bases at J; junction bases unmatched: 6. The CDR3 has 14 amino acids. CDR3 DNA sequence: TGTGCCAGTAGTAACACAGGGGCTATTTCACCCCTCCACTTT. Its protein is CASSNTGAISPLHF. Using reference TRBV19 and TRBJ1-6 for the parts outside the CDR3, the full variable domain is DGGITQSPKYLFRKEGQNVTLSCEQNLNHDAMYWYRQDPGQGLRLIYYSQIVNDFQKGDIAEGYSVSREKKESFPLTVTSAQKNPTAFYLCASSNTGAISPLHFGNGTRLTVT.